This record concerns one TCR beta chain sequence. Its binding antigen is unknown. Base qualities are not provided; no much larger clone lies one nucleotide away. Libraries were built with the immunoSEQ multiplex PCR assay. The multiplex PCR relied on a mix of 60 forward primers for TCR Vbeta segments and 13 reverse primers for TCR Jbeta segments. The CDR3 region of rearranged TCR beta genes was amplified from genomic DNA by a multiplex PCR assay. The amplified TCR beta libraries were sequenced on the Illumina HiSeq System as 87-base-pair reads. The paper's data handling went like this. Across the roughly 640 repertoires, a later analysis counted 75 million to 90 million unique TCR beta chains, about 10 million of which were shared by at least two donors. Raw reads were error-corrected and collapsed into unique sequences with a nearest-neighbor algorithm that merged closely related sequences to remove PCR and sequencing errors. To assign V, D and J gene segments, CDR3 sequences were aligned to IMGT reference sequences. Each retained sequence needed at least a six-nucleotide match to both a V gene segment and a J gene segment. Rearrangements were called productive when the CDR3 lacked stop codons and stayed in frame with V and J; all others were non-productive. Following IMGT convention, CDR3 was defined as the stretch from the second conserved V-encoded cysteine to the conserved J-encoded phenylalanine. Sequences without an unambiguous match to a single V gene segment were excluded from the earlier analysis of several hundred of the donors. In an earlier analysis of almost 600 of the donors, a V segment was called functional when productive rearrangements were above 56.7%, and segregating when the standard deviation between donors exceeded 5%. A statistical classification framework was built to diagnose cytomegalovirus status from the catalog of TCR beta chain sequences. A later analysis assigned V and J genes by comparing TCR nucleotide sequences with IMGT/GENE-DB human TR gene sequences. Using the TCRdist pipeline, a later analysis assigned CDR3 sequences along with most-parsimonious VDJ recombination scenarios. In a later analysis, each TCR beta chain was defined by its CDR3 amino acid sequence together with its V-gene family, and reads without a unique V-gene family were excluded. A later analysis removed roughly 590 highly shared, low-generation-probability nucleotide sequences to deal with suspected cross-contamination and a sequencing artifact. For each public chain, a later analysis derived a clonal expansion index from normalized ranks of inferred template counts within each repertoire. In a later analysis, generation probabilities were computed using a VDJ recombination model fitted to out-of-frame rearrangements, and the results were checked against IGoR. A later analysis scored TCR-TCR, TCR-HLA and TCR-CMV co-occurrence with hypergeometric tests, applying a repertoire-size bias correction to TCR pairs. To estimate false discovery rates, a later analysis permuted the HLA or CMV assignments 20 times. A later analysis grouped co-occurring TCRs with DBSCAN, adding TCRdist sequence similarity when clustering within HLA-allele-positive subsets. For co-occurrence clustering, repertoires with fewer than 30,000 or more than 120,000 public chains were excluded, along with roughly 5 repertoires with anomalous nucleotide sharing. The source is immuneACCESS, and TCRdb retained only in-frame sequences with V and J called. Part of the clones is not carried over; for the studies checked, unresolved V genes explain less than half of this, and the remainder is unexplained. That table gives V, J and clone size, and the DNA gave D and trimming. The sample data list approximately 220,000 clones, and 76% of these were observed just once. The top ten clones comprise 0.6% to 0.7% of the sample.

CDR3 length: 20 amino acids, cysteine to phenylalanine. Only the CDR3 portion is preserved as DNA: 60 bases, with reading frame beginning at the first base. The germline V gene (reference sequence) yields LNHNV for CDR1 and YYDKDF for CDR2. V is shortened by 0 bases, J by 3 bases, and the region joining them spans 24 bases. The data are from a study of cytomegalovirus exposure and HLA in healthy donors (dated by TCRdb to the late 2010s). About the investigation overall: An earlier analysis of roughly 500 of the donors reported about 250 Gb of sequence data and 117 million unique TCR beta sequences from 190 million or so T cells. Roughly 290 gigabases of sequencing data and approximately 92 million unique TCR sequences made up an early release that covered 500 to 650 HLA-typed donors. Of the 398 genotyped donors, about 84% fell in the genetic ancestry cluster associated with self-reported Caucasian donors. The study aimed to test whether cataloging public T cell receptors could reveal signatures of past pathogen exposure. Using immunosequencing, the study profiled T cell repertoires from fewer than 700 subjects and related those repertoires to cytomegalovirus serostatus. A separate validation cohort of more than 100 different subjects was used in addition to the approximately 670-subject first cohort. High-throughput TCR immunosequencing, statistical association of individual TCRs with disease status, and machine learning were combined to predict cytomegalovirus infection status. A later analysis re-analyzed previously published TCR beta repertoires from 600 to 850 donors and added high-resolution HLA genotyping to study TCR occurrence patterns. Rather than drawing on any new phenotypic data, the later analysis identified candidate immune exposures from TCR beta sequences and the way those sequences occurred across donors. In an earlier analysis of around 540 of the donors, high-throughput TCR beta sequencing was used to judge whether each TCR beta V gene segment behaved as functional or pseudogenic. Donor age, sex, ethnicity and CMV serostatus were collected together with the repertoire data. A later genetic analysis took genome-wide SNP genotypes for about three fifths of the 666 donors and used that subset as a discovery cohort. Every discovery cohort repertoire had been produced on one sequencing platform. HLA typing included class I and class II loci at four-digit resolution. The number of typed donors differed by locus: about 620-640 for A, B, C, DRB1 and DQB1; 500 to 550 for DQA1; 606 for DPA1; and about 470 for DPB1. Five DR-DQ haplotypes were treated as single units for association and clustering because of strong linkage in the cohort. Across 398 genotyped donors of the cohort, an average of approximately 240,000 unique TCR beta nucleotide sequences per donor were sequenced, and about a sixth of those sequences were non-productive. General findings and caveats noted by the study authors: A later analysis found that HLA-associated TCR beta chains were more clonally expanded and had lower generation probabilities than equally common non-associated chains. A cluster of highly shared sequence variants was judged likely to represent a technical artifact of the sequencing pipeline. At a false discovery rate of 0.05, a later analysis linked about 16,000 TCR beta sequences to specific HLA alleles. Several of the top co-occurrence clusters appeared to be linked to parvovirus B19, influenza, CMV and Epstein-Barr virus, according to a later analysis. Some IMGT-functional V segments, including TRBV6-2 and TRBV6-3, could not be told apart with the 87-base-pair reads, so those segments were excluded. An earlier analysis of 587 of the donors showed that most TCR beta V segments appeared in productive rearrangements either about 87% or about 30% of the time, which broadly matched IMGT annotations. A total of roughly 160 TCR beta chains were listed by the study as associated with cytomegalovirus. A later analysis found that most CMV-associated TCR beta chains appeared HLA-restricted, with HLA associations seemingly driven largely by CMV exposure. In a later genetic analysis, fewer N-insertions in productive TCRs were reported among donors in an Asian-associated ancestry cluster than the 666-donor mean. Because counts were too low, about 15 rarely observed V segments, including chromosome 9 orphons, were left out of the earlier analysis of 500 to 650 of the donors. When HLA alleles, especially DR and DQ, strongly co-occurred, attributing TCR associations to individual alleles was difficult. The authors suggested that the approach could potentially be generalized to other disease states and immunological phenotypes. According to a later analysis, TCR association rates differed among HLA loci, with DRB1 alleles showing the most associated TCRs and HLA-C alleles showing the fewest. Roughly uniform sequencing depth across donors was assumed in presence/absence analyses, although this assumption may not hold. Because HLA typing was missing for some donors at each locus, association tests included only the typed subset. Most TCR sequences were observed very rarely across donors, whereas some public TCRs were present in many individuals. The only immune exposure information available for the cohort was CMV serostatus. Linkage disequilibrium might explain the correlated functional status among segregating V segments, but an unknown experimental factor could not be ruled out. In vitro tests confirmed that three of the cytomegalovirus-associated TCR beta chains recognize cytomegalovirus antigens. The cohort was sequenced for TCR beta chains only, and without alpha or paired-chain data the features that could be detected were limited. The classifier was reported to diagnose cytomegalovirus status with high specificity and sensitivity in both the original cohort and the validation cohort. An association between a missense DCLRE1C variant and V-gene and J-gene trimming of TCR beta chains was found in a later genetic analysis and replicated in an independent cohort. A further reported finding was that TCR beta sequences accurately predicted the HLA-A and HLA-B alleles for most subjects in the first cohort.

The cohort consisted of 650 to 700 healthy bone marrow donors. At the time of sampling, every cohort member was nominally healthy, though immune exposures that went unrecorded were likely present. The donor tested CMV seronegative and was one of the 352 seronegative cohort members. Each donor provided a peripheral blood sample, and peripheral blood mononuclear cells were used for TCR beta sequencing. The Qiagen DNeasy Blood Extraction Kit was used to extract genomic DNA from the blood cell samples. The chain is encoded by TRBV15 joined to TRBJ2-1; the D gene cannot be named for sure. The sequence was obtained from a man between 18 and 29 years old in good health and CMV-seronegative. Sequences were obtained from PBMCs. The CDR3 in this case is CATSRDLAIPSSYYYNEQFF. The nucleotide sequence reads as follows: TGTGCCACCAGCAGAGATTTAGCCATCCCAAGCTCCTACTACTACAATGAGCAGTTCTTC.